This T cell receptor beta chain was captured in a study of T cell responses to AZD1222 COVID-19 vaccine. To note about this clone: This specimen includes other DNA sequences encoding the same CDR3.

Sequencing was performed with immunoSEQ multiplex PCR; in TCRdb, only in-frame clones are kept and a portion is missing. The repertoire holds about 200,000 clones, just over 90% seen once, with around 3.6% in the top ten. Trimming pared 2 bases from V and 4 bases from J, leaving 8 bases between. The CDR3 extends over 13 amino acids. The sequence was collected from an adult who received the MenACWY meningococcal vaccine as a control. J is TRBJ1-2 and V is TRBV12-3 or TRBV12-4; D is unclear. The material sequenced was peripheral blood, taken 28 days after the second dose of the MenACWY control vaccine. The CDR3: CASSLQPGYGYTF. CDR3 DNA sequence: TGTGCCAGCAGTTTACAGCCAGGCTATGGCTACACCTTC.